This TCR beta chain came from a study of blood T cell repertoires in COVID-19. Study-level information: Italy, Spain and the United States were the sources of the convalescent and acute COVID-19 samples. In each case, the material was cDNA or gDNA derived from T cells, B-cell-depleted T cells, or PBMCs.

Original processing notes: Amplifying reference gene primers gave estimates of nucleated cell counts. TCRdb's copy holds only in-frame clones and misses some; the assay was immunoSEQ multiplex PCR. Clonal size and the V and J genes are those of that table, whereas D and trimming came from the DNA. The sample contains some 190,000 clones, about four fifths of which appear only once. V dropped 2 bases and J dropped 9 bases, with 14 bases sitting between them. The CDR3 runs 14 residues. CDR1 KGHSH and CDR2 LQKENI come from the germline V gene. The sequence was collected from an elderly woman with COVID-19, enrolled during active disease. The genes are TRBV18 and TRBJ2-1; maybe TRBD1 (5 bases). Sequencing input: peripheral blood. CDR3 DNA sequence: TGTGCCAGCTCACCATCCCAGGGAATCACTGAGCAGTTCTTC. Amino acids: CASSPSQGITEQFF.